Listed below are T cell receptor beta chains from one sample, sequenced in a study of blood T cell repertoires in COVID-19. TCRdb's copy holds only in-frame clones and misses some; the assay was immunoSEQ multiplex PCR. The sample contains approximately 210,000 clones, about 90% of which appear only once. Sequencing was carried out using PBMCs or T cells enriched from blood (not recorded which). Source of these receptors: a woman in her fifties or sixties with acute COVID-19. CDR3s leave out the opening cysteine and the closing phenylalanine or tryptophan.

v_call	j_call	cdr3_aa
TRBV28	TRBJ1-3	ASSINRGSSGNTIY
TRBV27	TRBJ2-3	ASSSQRGRTDTQY
TRBV3-1/TRBV3-2	TRBJ1-1	ASRRQGLNTEAF
TRBV2	TRBJ1-1	ARRRGSGTEAF
TRBV30	TRBJ1-5	AWSLTENQPQH
TRBV14	TRBJ2-7	ASSTPWSSYEQY
TRBV10-3	TRBJ1-4	AISDPRTGSELF
TRBV28	TRBJ1-5	ASSPRWGGSNQPQH
TRBV7-3	TRBJ2-5	ASSRTAGVSETQY
TRBV7-3	TRBJ2-5	ASSTIYRETQY
TRBV7-2	TRBJ2-4	ASSLSGQVDKNIQY
TRBV9	TRBJ2-1	ASSVDPTSGYNEQF
TRBV5-1	TRBJ2-3	ASSFFTSGFGSTDTQY
TRBV7-9	TRBJ2-1	ASSSSGVVGAVDEQF
TRBV7-2	TRBJ2-1	ASSPYTGVNNEQF
TRBV2	TRBJ2-1	ASIKRQANSYNEQF
TRBV7-8	TRBJ2-1	ASSLGLAGAGSYNEQF
TRBV19	TRBJ1-4	ASGKGLLNEKLF
TRBV7-3	TRBJ2-7	ASSLKAGGRDEQY
TRBV24-1	TRBJ2-3	ATSDPTPDRGGTDTQY
TRBV5-1	TRBJ1-1	ASSLDIVQGWAEAF
TRBV28	TRBJ2-1	ASSLRSSGDNEQF
TRBV6-2/TRBV6-3	TRBJ2-5	ASSYLQGAEETQY
TRBV7-2	TRBJ2-7	ASSYNPSGILHEQY